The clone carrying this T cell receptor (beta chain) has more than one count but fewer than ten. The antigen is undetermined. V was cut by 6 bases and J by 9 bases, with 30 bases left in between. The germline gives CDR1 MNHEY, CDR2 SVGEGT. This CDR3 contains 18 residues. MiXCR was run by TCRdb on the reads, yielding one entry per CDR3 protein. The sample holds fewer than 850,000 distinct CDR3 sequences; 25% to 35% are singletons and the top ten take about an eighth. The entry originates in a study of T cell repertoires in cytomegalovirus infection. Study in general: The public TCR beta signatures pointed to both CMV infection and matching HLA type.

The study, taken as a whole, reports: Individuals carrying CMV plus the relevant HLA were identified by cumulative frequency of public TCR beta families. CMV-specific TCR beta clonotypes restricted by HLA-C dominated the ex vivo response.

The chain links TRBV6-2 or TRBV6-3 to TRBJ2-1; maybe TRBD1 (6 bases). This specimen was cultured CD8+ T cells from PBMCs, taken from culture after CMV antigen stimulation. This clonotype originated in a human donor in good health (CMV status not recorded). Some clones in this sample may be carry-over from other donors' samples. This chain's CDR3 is CASSPSWGQVALEGEQFF. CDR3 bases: TGTGCCAGCAGCCCTTCTTGGGGACAAGTTGCCCTTGAGGGTGAGCAGTTCTTC.